The rows below give T cell receptor beta chains drawn from one sample of a study of blood T cell repertoires in COVID-19. Measured with immunoSEQ multiplex PCR; TCRdb has only the in-frame clones, and not every one. The data contain tens of thousands of clones, about nine tenths of them seen just once; the ten biggest clones take up 28%. The sample comprised peripheral blood. The receptors stem from a woman at least 80 years old with acute or convalescent COVID-19. Both conserved end residues are part of each CDR3. Fields, in order: clone size, V gene, D gene, J gene, CDR3 protein, CDR3 DNA. D genes are given only for firm matches. The size field is filled for only some rows; it gives once, few, many or a size class.

.	TRBV25-1	.	TRBJ2-2	CASSDPRDVHGELFF	TGTGCCAGCAGTGACCCTCGAGATGTTCACGGGGAGCTGTTTTTT
.	TRBV5-6	.	TRBJ1-6	CASSKWGGTGPSRSPLHF	TGTGCCAGCAGCAAATGGGGCGGGACGGGTCCCTCCCGTTCACCCCTCCACTTT
.	TRBV5-1	TRBD1	TRBJ2-3	CASSSRQGVPDTQYF	TGCGCCAGCAGCTCCAGACAGGGGGTCCCAGATACGCAGTATTTT
.	TRBV18	TRBD1	TRBJ1-3	CASSPGGSSGNTIYF	TGTGCCAGCTCGCCAGGGGGGAGCTCTGGAAACACCATATATTTT
.	TRBV18	.	TRBJ1-2	CASFRDTANYGYTF	TGTGCCAGCTTTAGAGACACAGCTAACTATGGCTACACCTTC
few	TRBV19	.	TRBJ2-2	CASIGGGMRTGELFF	TGTGCCAGTATCGGCGGAGGGATGAGAACCGGGGAGCTGTTTTTT
few	TRBV7-2	.	TRBJ1-1	CASSLFQGGTEAFF	TGTGCCAGCAGCTTGTTTCAGGGAGGGACTGAAGCTTTCTTT
.	TRBV5-1	TRBD1	TRBJ1-3	CASSLPTGEAGNTIYF	TGCGCCAGCAGCCTGCCGACAGGGGAGGCTGGAAACACCATATATTTT
.	TRBV5-4	TRBD1	TRBJ1-2	CASSLDRGDYGYTF	TGTGCCAGCAGCTTGGACAGGGGGGACTATGGCTACACCTTC
.	TRBV20-1	TRBD1	TRBJ1-2	CSARDRHGYTF	TGCAGTGCTAGGGACAGGCATGGCTACACCTTC
.	TRBV23-1	.	TRBJ1-5	CARLPPDSRAGQPQHF	TGCGCCAGGTTACCCCCCGACAGCCGTGCTGGGCAGCCCCAGCATTTT
.	TRBV2	TRBD1	TRBJ2-7	CASKRGLEAYEQYF	TGTGCCAGCAAAAGGGGGCTGGAGGCCTACGAGCAGTACTTC
.	TRBV19	TRBD2	TRBJ2-7	CASTPSGGPPYEQYF	TGTGCCAGTACCCCTAGCGGGGGGCCCCCCTACGAGCAGTACTTC
.	TRBV10-3	.	TRBJ2-5	CAISGGGTQETQYF	TGTGCCATCAGTGGAGGAGGGACCCAAGAGACCCAGTACTTC
.	TRBV4-2	.	TRBJ1-5	CASSQDFGGVEHF	TGTGCCAGCAGCCAAGATTTCGGCGGGGTTGAACATTTT
few	TRBV28	.	TRBJ1-5	CASSFGSENQPQHF	TGTGCCAGCAGTTTTGGGAGTGAAAATCAGCCCCAGCATTTT
few	TRBV19	TRBD1	TRBJ1-1	CASSPTGGATEAFF	TGTGCCAGTAGTCCGACAGGGGGGGCAACTGAAGCTTTCTTT
.	TRBV6-1	.	TRBJ2-2	CASSARGWGETNTGELFF	TGTGCCAGCAGTGCCCGTGGGTGGGGGGAGACGAACACCGGGGAGCTGTTTTTT
.	TRBV3-1/TRBV3-2	.	TRBJ2-5	CASSQATSETQYF	TGTGCCAGCAGCCAAGCGACTAGTGAGACCCAGTACTTC
.	TRBV6-1	.	TRBJ2-1	CASSERVGISTSSYNEQFF	TGTGCCAGCAGTGAGAGGGTTGGCATTTCAACGAGCTCCTACAATGAGCAGTTCTTC
.	TRBV5-5	.	TRBJ2-5	CASSLLAFQETQYF	TGTGCCAGCAGCTTGCTGGCCTTCCAAGAGACCCAGTACTTC
.	TRBV18	.	TRBJ2-1	CASSPKQLSSYNEQFF	TGTGCCAGCTCACCCAAACAGCTGTCCTCCTACAATGAGCAGTTCTTC
.	TRBV7-9	TRBD1	TRBJ2-2	CASSARPGQGIISGELFF	TGTGCCAGCAGCGCACGACCGGGACAGGGGATAATCAGCGGGGAGCTGTTTTTT
.	TRBV5-5	TRBD1	TRBJ2-1	CASSLQRQGYNEQFF	TGTGCCAGCAGCTTGCAGAGACAGGGGTACAATGAGCAGTTCTTC
.	TRBV5-1	TRBD2	TRBJ2-5	CASSQRTSGGAGETQYF	TGCGCCAGCAGCCAACGGACTAGCGGGGGGGCCGGGGAGACCCAGTACTTC
.	TRBV28	.	TRBJ2-1	CASIQYNEQFF	TGTGCCAGCATTCAATACAATGAGCAGTTCTTC
.	TRBV6-5	.	TRBJ1-1	CASSPADQDSEAFF	TGTGCCAGCAGTCCCGCAGACCAAGACAGTGAAGCTTTCTTT
.	TRBV15	.	TRBJ2-7	CATSRAGSPYYYSYEQYF	TGTGCCACCAGCAGAGCCGGGTCCCCCTACTATTACTCCTACGAGCAGTACTTC
.	TRBV11-2	TRBD2	TRBJ2-3	CASSSYSTSGGGTQYF	TGTGCCAGCAGCTCTTACTCGACTAGCGGGGGGGGTACGCAGTATTTT
.	TRBV7-8	.	TRBJ2-5	CASSLALTGETQYF	TGTGCCAGCAGCTTAGCGCTCACGGGAGAGACCCAGTACTTC
.	TRBV18	.	TRBJ1-1	CASSPRGSTEAFF	TGTGCCAGCTCACCAAGGGGGTCCACTGAAGCTTTCTTT
.	TRBV11-2	.	TRBJ2-2	CASRRIGAGELFF	TGTGCCAGCAGACGCATCGGGGCCGGGGAGCTGTTTTTT
.	TRBV5-1	TRBD1	TRBJ1-3	CASSFSQGAGGNTIYF	TGCGCCAGCAGCTTCAGCCAGGGGGCTGGTGGAAACACCATATATTTT
.	TRBV7-9	.	TRBJ2-5	CATIERGGLETQYF	TGTGCCACCATAGAGCGTGGAGGGTTAGAGACCCAGTACTTC
once	TRBV7-2	.	TRBJ1-1	CASSVGLLATEAFF	TGTGCCAGCAGCGTGGGACTCCTGGCAACTGAAGCTTTCTTT
.	TRBV19	TRBD1	TRBJ2-6	CASTWDRGDHSGANVLTF	TGTGCCAGCACTTGGGACAGGGGGGATCACTCTGGGGCCAACGTCCTGACTTTC
.	TRBV12-3/TRBV12-4	TRBD1	TRBJ1-1	CASGQGAATEAFF	TGTGCCAGCGGACAGGGGGCCGCCACTGAAGCTTTCTTT
.	TRBV2	.	TRBJ1-1	CASRPTGFNEAFF	TGTGCCAGCAGGCCCACAGGGTTTAATGAAGCTTTCTTT
.	TRBV20-1	.	TRBJ1-1	CSASTSTGNTEAFF	TGCAGTGCTAGTACATCGACAGGGAACACTGAAGCTTTCTTT
.	TRBV12-5	.	TRBJ2-5	CASSGGREETQYF	TGTGCTAGTAGTGGGGGGCGGGAGGAGACCCAGTACTTC
.	TRBV5-1	TRBD1	TRBJ2-7	CASSEGFGDSSYEQYF	TGCGCCAGCAGCGAAGGGTTCGGGGACAGCTCCTACGAGCAGTACTTC
once	TRBV3-1/TRBV3-2	TRBD1	TRBJ1-2	CASSQPGQGVYGYTF	TGTGCCAGCAGCCAACCGGGACAGGGGGTCTATGGCTACACCTTC
.	TRBV28	TRBD1	TRBJ1-2	CASSWPDRVSEGYTF	TGTGCCAGCAGTTGGCCGGACAGGGTCTCAGAAGGCTACACCTTC
.	TRBV19	.	TRBJ1-1	CASMGYGVSTEAFF	TGTGCCAGTATGGGCTACGGGGTGAGTACTGAAGCTTTCTTT